This entry features one T cell receptor (beta chain) sequence. Its specificity is not known. The data were taken from a study of T cell responses to AZD1222 COVID-19 vaccine. Broader study findings: Donors were mostly white British, more females; clonal diversity possibly underestimated. Spike regions recognized by vaccine-associated CD4 TCRs spanned the protein, led by 160-218 and 743-854.

Sequencing used immunoSEQ multiplex PCR; TCRdb keeps in-frame clones, though not all of them. This sample has around 96,000 clones, with 75% to 95% found just once. The CDR3 is made up of 13 amino acids. CDR1 is SNHLY, CDR2 FYNNEI, per germline. Trimming removed 10 bases from V and 8 bases from J, with 17 bases in between. The sequencing used peripheral blood, collected 28 days after the second AZD1222 dose. This receptor was obtained from an adult who received the AZD1222 COVID-19 vaccine. The chain is built from TRBV2 and TRBJ1-4; D uncertain. This chain's CDR3 is CATHDGQKEKLFF. In DNA form, the CDR3 reads TGTGCCACTCATGACGGCCAAAAAGAAAAACTGTTTTTT.